Below are 23 T cell receptor beta chains sequenced from a single sample in a study of T cell changes during pregnancy in multiple sclerosis. Assay: immunoSEQ multiplex PCR; the TCRdb copy retains only in-frame clones and omits some. The sample consists of about 80,000 clones, 92% of them appearing once. Sequences were derived from peripheral blood, sampled before pregnancy. The source is a female donor with multiple sclerosis, enrolled in a pregnancy study.

The chain employs TRBV29-1 and TRBJ2-5; tentatively, D is TRBD1 (5 bases). This CDR3 contains 13 residues. CDR1 SQVTM and CDR2 ANQGSEA come from the germline V gene. Trimming took off 6 bases at V and 4 bases at J, with 15 bases between the two ends. The CDR3 bases are TGCAGCGTGAGACAGACGAGGATAGAGACCCAGTACTTC. This gives the protein CSVRQTRIETQYF.

Written as DNA, the CDR3 is TGTGCCTGGACTAGCGGGGGGGCCCCCGGGGAGCTGTTTTTT. Its protein is CAWTSGGAPGELFF. The chain combines TRBV30 with TRBJ2-2, with 12 positions matching TRBD2. In germline, CDR1 is GTSNPN, CDR2 SVGIG (reference sequence). This CDR3 comprises 14 residues. V trimming: 4 bases; J trimming: 6 bases; junction bases outside the gene matches: 3.

This sequence joins TRBV7-3 and TRBJ1-2; tentatively, D is TRBD1 (5 bases). This CDR3 is built from 18 residues. V was pared by 0 bases and J by 2 bases, with 19 bases between. Germline loops: CDR1 SGHTA, CDR2 FQGTGA. The CDR3 is CASSLTGPYGRNNYGYTF. For the CDR3, the DNA is TGTGCCAGCAGCTTAACGGGGCCCTATGGTCGGAACAACTATGGCTACACCTTC.

The chain combines TRBV2 with TRBJ1-2; TRBD1 is a possible D gene (6 bases). The CDR3 is made up of 12 amino acids. The germline CDR1 and CDR2 sequences are SNHLY and FYNNEI. Trimming pared 6 bases from V and 6 bases from J, leaving 11 bases between. The CDR3 loop reads CASRTGLNGYTF. CDR3 DNA sequence: TGTGCCAGCAGGACAGGTTTGAATGGCTACACCTTC.

This chain uses TRBV2 with TRBJ2-5; the match to TRBD1 covers 7 bases. The junction had 3 bases not matched to a gene; V was cut back by 3 bases and J by 2 bases. The germline gives CDR1 SNHLY, CDR2 FYNNEI. The CDR3 has 14 amino acids. The DNA for the CDR3 is TGTGCCAGCAGTGAGACAGGGCTGCAAGAGACCCAGTACTTC. It is translated as CASSETGLQETQYF.

CDR3 region: CASSLHTGDEKLFF. The CDR3 DNA is TGTGCCAGTAGTTTACACACAGGGGATGAAAAACTGTTTTTT. This chain uses TRBV19 with TRBJ1-4, with 7 bases that match TRBD1. The ends lost 5 bases at V and 6 bases at J; junction bases unmatched: 6. The CDR3 is 14 residues long. CDR1 is LNHDA and CDR2 is SQIVND in the germline V gene (reference sequence).

J is TRBJ2-1 and V is TRBV9; D is perhaps TRBD2 (6 bases). This CDR3 spans 15 amino acids. Germline loops: CDR1 SGDLS, CDR2 YYNGEE. V lost 0 bases, J lost 0 bases, and 7 bases lay in between. CDR3 bases: TGTGCCAGCAGCGTAGGGGGGGACTCCTACAATGAGCAGTTCTTC. This translates into CASSVGGDSYNEQFF.

This chain connects TRBV9 to TRBJ2-5; possibly TRBD1 for D (8 bases). Germline CDR1 SGDLS, CDR2 YYNGEE. Trimming removed 4 bases at V and 4 bases at J, with 26 bases between. CDR3 size: 18 residues. The chain's CDR3 is CASSSRVGGGQERETQYF. CDR3 sequence (DNA): TGTGCCAGCAGCAGCCGGGTGGGGGGGGGACAGGAGAGAGAGACCCAGTACTTC.

This chain links TRBV13 with TRBJ2-3; 8 bases map to TRBD1. The V gene end was trimmed by 4 bases and the J gene end by 5 bases; junction bases not matched to a gene: 8. CDR1 is PRHDT and CDR2 is FYEKMQ in the germline V gene (reference sequence). CDR3 length: 15 amino acids. In DNA form, the CDR3 reads TGTGCCAGCAGCTCCCAGACAGGGGCGGGAGATACGCAGTATTTT. Its protein product is CASSSQTGAGDTQYF. Full variable domain (missing parts from reference TRBV13 and TRBJ2-3): AAGVIQSPRHLIKEKRETATLKCYPIPRHDTVYWYQQGPGQDPQFLISFYEKMQSDKGSIPDRFSAQQFSDYHSELNMSSLELGDSALYFCASSSQTGAGDTQYFGPGTRLTVL.

The V and J genes are TRBV7-8 and TRBJ1-3; possibly TRBD1 for D (6 bases). Trimming took 4 bases from V and 1 from J, leaving 8 bases between them. There are 14 residues in the CDR3. Germline CDR1 is SGHVS and CDR2 is FQNEAQ. The CDR3 nucleotides are TGTGCCAGCAGCTCGAGGGGGTCTGGAAACACCATATATTTT. This encodes CASSSRGSGNTIYF. The complete variable domain, with remaining parts taken from reference TRBV7-8 and TRBJ1-3, reads GAGVSQSPRYKVAKRGQDVALRCDPISGHVSLFWYQQALGQGPEFLTYFQNEAQLDKSGLPSDRFFAERPEGSVSTLKIQRTQQEDSAVYLCASSSRGSGNTIYFGEGSWLTVV.

The gene calls are TRBV7-3 and TRBJ1-1; D is uncertain. Between the trimmed V and J ends, which lost 0 bases and 1 base, there was a span of 15 bases. The CDR3 has 17 residues. Germline lookup yields CDR1 SGHTA and CDR2 FQGTGA. The CDR3: CASSLTYLGSQNTEAFF. CDR3 in DNA: TGTGCCAGCAGCTTAACGTACTTAGGGAGCCAGAACACTGAAGCTTTCTTT.

The chain links TRBV29-1 to TRBJ1-1, with TRBD1 as a possible D gene (5 bases). The CDR3 runs to 12 residues. Germline values: CDR1 SQVTM, CDR2 ANQGSEA. V was shortened by 0 bases and J by 8 bases, with 10 bases between the two germline ends. This CDR3 reads CSVEDRGTEAFF. CDR3 sequence (DNA): TGCAGCGTTGAAGATCGGGGGACGGAAGCTTTCTTT.

The genes are TRBV19 and TRBJ1-1; TRBD1 is a possible D gene (6 bases). CDR1 and CDR2 (germline): LNHDA, SQIVND (reference sequence). The CDR3 is made up of 14 amino acids. Trimming took off 10 bases at V and 5 bases at J, with 20 bases between the two ends. The CDR3 DNA is TGTGCCACCGTCCTTTTACAGGGCCAAACTGAAGCTTTCTTT. Encoded protein: CATVLLQGQTEAFF.

The chain couples TRBV19 to TRBJ1-5; perhaps TRBD1 as D (5 bases). Germline V lookup: CDR1 LNHDA, CDR2 SQIVND (reference sequence). Trimming removed 0 bases at V and 5 bases at J, with 20 bases between. The CDR3 runs to 18 residues. The CDR3 sequence is CASSIDQGYQQAYQPQHF. The CDR3 nucleotides are TGTGCCAGTAGTATAGATCAGGGTTACCAGCAAGCCTATCAGCCCCAGCATTTT.

This clone has a single count. As DNA, the CDR3 is TGTGCCAGCAGCGCCCAAAGGGGGGGTCAGCCCCAGCATTTT. It translates to CASSAQRGGQPQHF. The gene calls are TRBV9 and TRBJ1-5; tentative D call: TRBD1 (6 bases). Germline CDR1 reads SGDLS; CDR2 reads YYNGEE. V was pared by 3 bases and J by 6 bases, with 13 bases between. This CDR3 is 14 amino acids long.

The chain links TRBV9 to TRBJ1-2, with 9 positions matching TRBD1. V lost 0 bases to trimming and J lost 8 bases; unmatched junction nucleotides: 5. Per the germline V gene, CDR1 is SGDLS and CDR2 is YYNGEE. The CDR3 loop spans 14 amino acids. The CDR3 loop reads CASSVGDRVGGYTF. The CDR3 region has the DNA TGTGCCAGCAGCGTAGGGGACAGGGTGGGAGGCTACACCTTC.

This chain connects TRBV13 to TRBJ2-7; the match to TRBD1 covers 11 bases. CDR3 length equals 16 residues. J was trimmed by 1 base and V by 2 bases; bases with no gene match: 4. Germline V lookup: CDR1 PRHDT, CDR2 FYEKMQ (reference sequence). The CDR3 loop is CASSLSGTGGSYEQYF. The CDR3 DNA reads TGTGCCAGCAGCTTATCCGGGACAGGGGGGTCCTACGAGCAGTACTTC.

This chain connects TRBV11-2 to TRBJ2-1; perhaps TRBD2 as D (5 bases). Germline V gives CDR1 SGHAT, CDR2 FQNNGV. V shed 1 base and J shed 8 bases, with 6 bases lying between them. The CDR3 sequence is 12 residues long. The CDR3 DNA reads as TGTGCCAGCAGCTTAGGGGGAGATGAGCAGTTCTTC. It yields the protein CASSLGGDEQFF.

The chain is built from TRBV2 and TRBJ2-1; D may be TRBD2 (5 bases). The CDR3 runs 11 residues. Per the germline V gene, CDR1 is SNHLY and CDR2 is FYNNEI. Trimming took 10 bases from V and 8 from J, leaving 12 bases between them. The CDR3 nucleotides read TGTGCCATCCGGACCGGGGATGAGCAGTTCTTC. Protein product: CAIRTGDEQFF.

This clone appeared once. This chain joins TRBV7-9 and TRBJ2-7; 7 bases agree with TRBD1. Germline V gene sequence: CDR1 SEHNR, CDR2 FQNEAQ (reference sequence). With 2 bases clipped from V and 7 bases from J, the junction kept 5 bases outside the gene matches. The CDR3 sequence is 13 residues long. The CDR3 loop reads CASSLTGVREQYF. The CDR3 DNA reads as TGTGCCAGCAGCTTAACAGGGGTAAGGGAGCAGTACTTC.

The V call is TRBV7-9, the J call TRBJ2-2; possibly TRBD2 for D (5 bases). The V end was cut by 5 bases, the J end by 7 bases, with 20 bases between. CDR3 length: 16 residues. From germline, CDR1 is SEHNR and CDR2 FQNEAQ (reference sequence). The CDR3 is CASSQDAAGLGGELFF. The DNA for the CDR3 is TGTGCCAGCAGCCAGGACGCTGCGGGTCTCGGCGGGGAGCTGTTTTTT. The variable domain in full, completed from reference TRBV7-9 and TRBJ2-2, reads DTGVSQNPRHKITKRGQNVTFRCDPISEHNRLYWYRQTLGQGPEFLTYFQNEAQLEKSRLLSDRFSAERPKGSFSTLEIQRTEQGDSAMYLCASSQDAAGLGGELFFGEGSRLTVL.

This chain connects TRBV18 to TRBJ2-1; 15 bases agree with TRBD2. V shed 3 bases, J shed 2 bases, and the junction held 11 bases outside the gene matches. CDR3 size: 20 residues. Germline V gene sequence: CDR1 KGHSH, CDR2 LQKENI. The CDR3 DNA reads as TGTGCCAGCTCACCGACCCTCGGGACTAGCGGGGGGCGGGCCTACAATGAGCAGTTCTTC. Encoded protein: CASSPTLGTSGGRAYNEQFF. Drawing the rest from reference TRBV18 and TRBJ2-1, the complete variable domain is NAGVMQNPRHLVRRRGQEARLRCSPMKGHSHVYWYRQLPEEGLKFMVYLQKENIIDESGMPKERFSAEFPKEGPSILRIQQVVRGDSAAYFCASSPTLGTSGGRAYNEQFFGPGTRLTVL.

The J gene is TRBJ2-3, the V gene TRBV14, with a possible D match to TRBD2 (7 bases). This CDR3 is 19 amino acids long. Germline-derived CDR1 and CDR2 are SGHDN and FVKESK. V gave up 2 bases and J gave up 0 bases, with 21 bases separating them. The CDR3 region has the DNA TGTGCCAGCAGCCAATCGTGGGTGGGGGGGCCCTCCAGCACAGATACGCAGTATTTT. Translation: CASSQSWVGGPSSTDTQYF.